These 5 T cell receptor beta chains originate from one sample sequenced in a study of OX40 agonist ivuxolimab in advanced cancers. Generated by immunoSEQ multiplex PCR, the TCRdb table keeps only in-frame clones and is missing some. In the table there are about 87,000 clones, 83% of which are singletons. This specimen was CD4+ or CD8+ T cells sorted from blood, taken in a trial of the OX40 agonist ivuxolimab. These receptors were obtained from an adult with an advanced solid tumor such as melanoma, head and neck, liver or kidney cancer.

J is TRBJ1-6 and V is TRBV19; 7 bases map to TRBD1. The CDR3 is made up of 17 amino acids. J lost 9 bases, V lost 0 bases, and 11 bases had no gene match. The germline CDR1 and CDR2 sequences are LNHDA and SQIVND (reference sequence). The CDR3 region has the DNA TGTGCCAGTAGTATAGATTCAGTATTACAGGGGAGTTCACCCCTCCACTTT. This translates into CASSIDSVLQGSSPLHF.

The chain joins TRBV6-1 to TRBJ2-6, with 7 nucleotides matching TRBD1. J lost 4 bases, V lost 1 base, and 1 base had no gene match. This CDR3 contains 15 residues. CDR1 is MNHNS and CDR2 is SASEGT in the germline V gene. The CDR3 nucleotides are TGTGCCAGCAGTGAAGAGGGGGCCGGGGCCAACGTCCTGACTTTC. Protein sequence: CASSEEGAGANVLTF.

The chain has TRBV6-5 and TRBJ1-2; no definite D call. The V end lost 4 bases, the J end lost 7 bases, and 16 bases lay between the germline ends. This CDR3 contains 14 residues. Germline values: CDR1 MNHEY, CDR2 SVGAGI. DNA of the CDR3: TGTGCCAGCAGTTCCCCCCGGCCGCACGGTGGCTACACCTTC. Its translation: CASSSPRPHGGYTF.

The chain carries TRBV5-1 and TRBJ1-1; unclear D gene. Germline-derived CDR1 and CDR2 are SGHRS and YFSETQ. The CDR3 extends over 14 amino acids. V lost 0 bases and J 1 base, leaving 7 bases between the germline ends. The CDR3 is CASSLGQQNTEAFF. The DNA for the CDR3 is TGCGCCAGCAGCTTGGGGCAGCAGAACACTGAAGCTTTCTTT.

The chain is built from TRBV6-5 and TRBJ1-1, with a weak D call TRBD1 (5 bases). The CDR3 spans 15 residues. Germline values: CDR1 MNHEY, CDR2 SVGAGI. Trimming removed 6 bases at V and 1 base at J, with 15 bases between. CDR3 in DNA: TGTGCCAGCAGGCGCAAAGGGGATTCGAACACTGAAGCTTTCTTT. Translating it yields CASRRKGDSNTEAFF.